This T cell receptor beta chain stems from a study of cytomegalovirus exposure and HLA in healthy donors (dated by TCRdb to the late 2010s). General notes on the study: An earlier analysis of under 600 of the donors reported approximately 270 Gb of sequence data and 100 million to 140 million unique TCR beta sequences from about 179 million T cells. Roughly 320 gigabases of sequencing data and around 90 million unique TCR sequences made up an early release that covered 500 to 650 HLA-typed donors. The genetic ancestry cluster associated with self-reported Caucasian donors included around 76% of the 300 to 400 genotyped donors. The aim of the study was to test whether cataloging public T cell receptors could identify signatures of past pathogen exposure. The study profiled the T cell repertoires of hundreds of subjects by immunosequencing and related them to cytomegalovirus serostatus. Besides the first cohort of 550 to 750 subjects, a separate validation cohort made up of 120 different subjects was used. To predict cytomegalovirus infection status, the study combined high-throughput TCR immunosequencing, statistical association of individual TCRs with disease status, and machine learning. To study patterns of TCR occurrence, a later analysis re-analyzed previously published TCR beta repertoires from hundreds of donors and added high-resolution HLA genotyping. Rather than using new phenotypic data, the later analysis identified candidate immune exposures from TCR beta sequences and from how often those sequences occurred across donors. An earlier analysis of nearly 600 of the donors applied high-throughput TCR beta sequencing to assess whether each TCR beta V gene segment acted as functional or pseudogenic. Alongside the repertoire data, information on donor age, sex, ethnicity and CMV serostatus was compiled. A later genetic analysis used genome-wide SNP genotypes for about 60% of the roughly 700 donors, treating that subset as a discovery cohort. All discovery cohort repertoires had been generated using a single sequencing platform. Both class I and class II loci were covered by HLA typing, at four-digit resolution. Typing coverage varied by locus: roughly 620-640 donors for A, B, C, DRB1 and DQB1; approximately 520 for DQA1; more than 600 for DPA1; more than 450 for DPB1. Because of strong linkage in the cohort, 4 to 6 DR-DQ haplotypes were treated as single units for association and clustering. Across around 400 genotyped donors of the cohort, an average of about 240,000 unique TCR beta nucleotide sequences per donor were sequenced, and roughly 17% of those sequences were non-productive. On the study overall, not on this receptor specifically: Because the 87-base-pair reads could not distinguish some IMGT-functional V segments, including TRBV6-2 and TRBV6-3, those segments were excluded. Over 15 rarely observed V segments, including chromosome 9 orphons, were excluded from the earlier analysis of approximately 600 of the donors because counts were too low. In the study, approximately 160 TCR beta chains were listed as associated with cytomegalovirus. The cohort was sequenced for TCR beta chains only, and without alpha or paired-chain data the features that could be detected were limited. According to a later genetic analysis, donors in an Asian-associated ancestry cluster had fewer N-insertions in productive TCRs than the roughly 670-donor mean. For the cohort, immune exposure information was limited to CMV serostatus. The authors suggested that the approach could potentially be generalized to other disease states and immunological phenotypes. In vitro tests confirmed that a few of the cytomegalovirus-associated TCR beta chains recognize cytomegalovirus antigens. Across donors, most TCR sequences were observed very rarely, whereas some public TCRs were present in many individuals. A later analysis found that most CMV-associated TCR beta chains appeared HLA-restricted, with HLA associations seemingly driven largely by CMV exposure. A further reported finding was that TCR beta sequences accurately predicted the HLA-A and HLA-B alleles for most subjects in the first cohort. In a later analysis, HLA-associated TCR beta chains were found to be more clonally expanded and to have lower generation probabilities than equally common non-associated chains. In an earlier analysis of roughly 500 of the donors, most TCR beta V segments appeared in productive rearrangements about 87% or about 30% of the time, broadly matching IMGT annotations. In a later analysis, several top co-occurrence clusters were reported to appear linked to parvovirus B19, influenza, CMV and Epstein-Barr virus. In a later analysis, around 17,000 TCR beta sequences were associated with specific HLA alleles at a false discovery rate of 0.05. Because HLA typing was missing for some donors at each locus, association tests included only the typed subset. In both the original and validation cohorts, the classifier was reported to diagnose cytomegalovirus status with high specificity and sensitivity. The presence/absence analyses assumed that sequencing depth was roughly uniform across donors, and that assumption may not be true. When HLA alleles, especially DR and DQ, strongly co-occurred, TCR associations were difficult to assign to individual alleles. V-gene and J-gene trimming of TCR beta chains was associated with a missense DCLRE1C variant in a later genetic analysis, and the association was replicated in an independent cohort. A group of highly shared sequence variants was considered likely to be a technical artifact of the sequencing pipeline. In a later analysis, TCR association rates were found to vary across HLA loci, with the most associated TCRs seen for DRB1 alleles and the fewest for HLA-C alleles. Linkage disequilibrium might explain the correlated functional status among segregating V segments, but an unknown experimental factor could not be ruled out.

V loses 6 bases of germline sequence and J loses 4 bases, and the interval between the two ends is 16 bases. The CDR3, cysteine through phenylalanine, is 14 amino acids long. Just CDR3 DNA is preserved here, 42 bases in frame from base 1. The germline V gene specifies MNHEY as CDR1 and SVGAGI as CDR2. Details on this clone: Its antigen has not been determined. Nothing much larger sits one base from this clone, and base qualities are not available.

The library was built by means of the immunoSEQ multiplex PCR assay. For the multiplex PCR, a mixture combining 60 forward primers for TCR Vbeta segments and 13 reverse primers for TCR Jbeta segments was used. The CDR3 region of rearranged TCR beta genes was amplified from genomic DNA by a multiplex PCR assay. The amplified TCR beta libraries were sequenced on the Illumina HiSeq System as 87-base-pair reads. In the authors' own workflow: A later analysis counted approximately 84 million unique TCR beta chains across the 700 or so repertoires, and approximately 11 million of these chains were shared by at least two donors. To remove PCR and sequencing errors, raw reads were error-corrected and collapsed into unique sequences using a nearest-neighbor algorithm that merged closely related sequences. V, D and J gene segments were assigned by aligning CDR3 sequences to IMGT reference sequences. For a sequence to be retained, a match of at least six nucleotides to both a V gene segment and a J gene segment was required. A rearrangement counted as productive if the CDR3 had no stop codons and remained in frame with V and J, and every other rearrangement counted as non-productive. CDR3 was defined according to IMGT convention as the region running from the second conserved V-encoded cysteine to the conserved J-encoded phenylalanine. The earlier analysis of fewer than 750 of the donors excluded sequences that lacked an unambiguous match to a single V gene segment. In an earlier analysis of some 590 of the donors, a V segment was called functional when productive rearrangements were above 56.7%, and segregating when the standard deviation between donors exceeded 5%. A statistical classification framework was built to diagnose cytomegalovirus status from the catalog of TCR beta chain sequences. A later analysis assigned V and J genes by comparing TCR nucleotide sequences with IMGT/GENE-DB human TR gene sequences. A later analysis assigned CDR3 sequences and most-parsimonious VDJ recombination scenarios with the TCRdist pipeline. In a later analysis, each TCR beta chain was defined by its CDR3 amino acid sequence together with its V-gene family, and reads without a unique V-gene family were excluded. As a way to deal with suspected cross-contamination and a sequencing artifact, a later analysis dropped approximately 590 nucleotide sequences that were highly shared and had low generation probability. In a later analysis, a clonal expansion index was calculated for each public chain from normalized within-repertoire ranks of inferred template counts. Generation probabilities in a later analysis came from a VDJ recombination model fitted to out-of-frame rearrangements, and those results were checked against IGoR. Hypergeometric tests were used in a later analysis to score TCR-TCR, TCR-HLA and TCR-CMV co-occurrence, with a repertoire-size bias correction applied to the TCR pairs. In a later analysis, false discovery rates were estimated by permuting HLA or CMV assignments 20 times. In a later analysis, co-occurring TCRs were grouped using DBSCAN, with TCRdist sequence similarity added in when clustering inside HLA-allele-positive subsets. For co-occurrence clustering, repertoires with fewer than 30,000 or more than 120,000 public chains were excluded, along with roughly five repertoires with anomalous nucleotide sharing. This immuneACCESS table, as held by TCRdb, lists in-frame sequences with V and J called but not all clones. Of the missing ones, under half trace to an unresolved V gene in checked studies; the others have no known cause. The DNA was the basis for D and trimming; V, J and clone size are from that table. Across this sample there are about 85,000 clones, with 80% seen only once. Of the sample, 20% to 25% falls within the top ten clones.

The cohort comprised fewer than 700 healthy bone marrow donors. Cohort members were all nominally healthy when sampled, although unrecorded immune exposures were likely present. The donor was CMV seropositive and belonged to the group of some 290 seropositive cohort members. A peripheral blood sample was collected from each donor, and TCR beta sequencing was performed on peripheral blood mononuclear cells. Genomic DNA extraction from the blood cell samples was performed with the Qiagen DNeasy Blood Extraction Kit. In this chain, TRBV6-5 is recombined with TRBJ2-7; the D region possibly corresponds to TRBD2 (6 bases align). Source material: PBMCs. This TCR came from a woman aged 50 to 65 in good health and CMV-seropositive. CDR3 sequence: CASSPTRESYEQYF. The bases read TGTGCCAGCAGCCCCACCCGGGAGTCGTACGAGCAGTACTTC.